These 23 T cell receptor beta chains originate from one sample sequenced in a study of cytomegalovirus exposure and HLA in healthy donors. The PCR had 60 Vbeta and 13 Jbeta primers. The repertoire was sequenced with immunoSEQ multiplex PCR; TCRdb's copy has only in-frame clones and lacks some. The sample shows fewer than 75,000 clones, approximately 80% of them seen only once. Sequencing was performed on PBMCs. The origin of the receptors is a woman between 25 and 40 years old in good health and CMV-seronegative.

The chain uses TRBV11-2 and TRBJ2-5; 7 positions match TRBD2. With 1 base clipped from V and 3 bases from J, the junction kept 5 bases outside the gene matches. Germline values: CDR1 SGHAT, CDR2 FQNNGV. This CDR3 has 15 residues. The CDR3 reads CASSLGEGRKETQYF. The CDR3 coding sequence is TGTGCCAGCAGCTTAGGGGAGGGGAGAAAAGAGACCCAGTACTTC.

This clone was recorded only once. The chain uses TRBV2 and TRBJ2-7; 13 positions agree with TRBD2. The V gene's germline CDR1 is SNHLY and CDR2 FYNNEI. CDR3 length: 14 residues. V was clipped by 1 base and J by 7 bases; unmatched bases: 1. CDR3 region: CASSEGGLAGEQYV. CDR3 DNA sequence: TGTGCCAGCAGTGAAGGGGGACTAGCGGGAGAGCAGTACGTC.

V gene TRBV7-9 combines with J gene TRBJ2-5, with 10 bases lining up with TRBD2. The better agreement between TRBJ2-7 and the DNA end casts doubt on the J call. The germline CDR1 and CDR2 sequences are SEHNR and FQNEAQ (reference sequence). This CDR3 region has 15 residues. Here the CDR3 reads CASSFWTSGTYEQYF. The CDR3 coding sequence is TGTGCCAGCAGCTTTTGGACTAGCGGCACCTACGAGCAGTACTTC.

V usage is TRBV2 and J usage is TRBJ1-5; 9 bases are a match to TRBD1. The CDR3 totals 15 residues. Germline V gene sequence: CDR1 SNHLY, CDR2 FYNNEI. V shed 5 bases and J 3 bases; nucleotides not matched to a gene: 5. The CDR3 nucleotides are TGTGCCAGCAGTTTTGGACAGGGGTTCAATCAGCCCCAGCATTTT. Its translation: CASSFGQGFNQPQHF.

The J gene is TRBJ2-2, the V gene TRBV7-3; TRBD2 is a possible D gene (5 bases). This CDR3 region has 14 residues. Germline V gene data show CDR1 as SGHTA and CDR2 as FQGTGA. Trimming pared 6 bases from V and 11 bases from J, leaving 19 bases between. CDR3 protein: CASSPSNGESELFF. The CDR3 nucleotides are TGTGCCAGCAGTCCCTCCAACGGGGAGTCTGAGCTGTTTTTT.

This clone was seen only once. As DNA, the CDR3 is TGTGCCAGCAGCTTACGTGCCCCTCGACAGGGTGGAGGGTATGGCTACACCTTC. This encodes CASSLRAPRQGGGYGYTF. This sequence joins TRBV7-8 and TRBJ1-2; 7 bases are shared with TRBD1. This CDR3 has 18 residues. Trimming took 2 bases from V and 5 from J; bases not matched to a gene: 17. The germline gives CDR1 SGHVS, CDR2 FQNEAQ.

CDR3 sequence reads: CASSPGQGVYTGELFF. CDR3 in DNA: TGTGCCAGCAGCCCGGGACAGGGGGTATACACCGGGGAGCTGTTTTTT. The genes are TRBV5-5 and TRBJ2-2; 11 bases are a match to TRBD1. CDR1 SGHKS and CDR2 YYEKEE come from the germline V gene (reference sequence). V lost 4 bases, J lost 3 bases, and 5 bases stayed unmatched. The CDR3 extends over 16 amino acids.

This clone was observed a single time. V is TRBV29-1 and J is TRBJ2-1; the match to TRBD2 covers 8 bases. This CDR3 spans 14 amino acids. Germline V CDR1 and CDR2: SQVTM, ANQGSEA. The CDR3 reads CNALTGTRGDEQFF. The CDR3, as DNA: TGCAACGCCCTTACCGGGACTAGGGGCGATGAGCAGTTCTTC.

In DNA, the CDR3 is TGTGCCACCAGCAGAGATTCGGTTATAGATACGCAGTATTTT. This encodes CATSRDSVIDTQYF. The V and J genes are TRBV15 and TRBJ2-3; D is ambiguous. The germline gives CDR1 LNHNV, CDR2 YYDKDF (reference sequence). V lost 0 bases and J lost 5, with 9 bases in between. The CDR3 has 14 residues.

V and J are TRBV5-4 and TRBJ1-1, with D possibly being TRBD1 (6 bases). Trimming removed 6 bases at V and 1 base at J, with 16 bases between. The CDR3 runs to 15 residues. In germline, CDR1 is SGHNT, CDR2 YYREEE (reference sequence). DNA for the CDR3: TGTGCCAGCACTACGGGGGCTAGCGGGAACACTGAAGCTTTCTTT. This sequence encodes CASTTGASGNTEAFF. Drawing the rest from reference TRBV5-4 and TRBJ1-1, the complete variable domain is ETGVTQSPTHLIKTRGQQVTLRCSSQSGHNTVSWYQQALGQGPQFIFQYYREEENGRGNFPPRFSGLQFPNYSSELNVNALELDDSALYLCASTTGASGNTEAFFGQGTRLTVV.

The chain's CDR3 is CASSLARPTGGWYEQYF. In DNA, the CDR3 is TGTGCCAGCAGCTTAGCGCGTCCGACAGGGGGGTGGTACGAGCAGTACTTC. V gene TRBV7-8 combines with J gene TRBJ2-7, with 9 bases matching TRBD1. This CDR3 is 17 amino acids long. With V trimmed by 0 bases and J by 4 bases, 10 bases remained unmatched. Looked up from germline, CDR1 is SGHVS and CDR2 is FQNEAQ. The whole variable domain, filled in from reference TRBV7-8 and TRBJ2-7, reads GAGVSQSPRYKVAKRGQDVALRCDPISGHVSLFWYQQALGQGPEFLTYFQNEAQLDKSGLPSDRFFAERPEGSVSTLKIQRTQQEDSAVYLCASSLARPTGGWYEQYFGPGTRLTVT.

The V gene is TRBV7-8, the J gene TRBJ2-3; a weak D match, TRBD1 (6 bases). The CDR3 spans 16 residues. Germline CDR1 SGHVS, CDR2 FQNEAQ. The V gene lost 5 bases and the J gene lost 5 bases, with 20 bases spanning the gap. CDR3 DNA sequence: TGTGCCAGCAGCCGGAGGTCGAGGGGGACACAAGATACGCAGTATTTT. Translation: CASSRRSRGTQDTQYF.

The chain recombines TRBV5-4 with TRBJ2-7; 11 bases are shared with TRBD2. The CDR3 loop spans 16 amino acids. The trim removed 4 bases at V and 2 bases at J, leaving 8 bases unmatched. Germline-derived CDR1 and CDR2 are SGHNT and YYREEE (reference sequence). The CDR3 sequence is CASSRSSSGGAYEQYF. Written as DNA, the CDR3 is TGTGCCAGCAGCCGTAGTAGTAGCGGGGGGGCCTACGAGCAGTACTTC.

Only a few counts were recorded for this clone. DNA for the CDR3: TGCAGCGTTGAAAGCCGGACAGGACCGGACACTGAAGCTTTCTTT. It translates to CSVESRTGPDTEAFF. This chain connects TRBV29-1 to TRBJ1-1, with TRBD1 matching over 7 bases. This CDR3 comprises 15 residues. The V segment lost 2 bases and the J segment 3 bases; nucleotides outside the gene matches: 9. Germline CDR1 reads SQVTM; CDR2 reads ANQGSEA. The full variable domain, with the rest looked up from reference TRBV29-1 and TRBJ1-1, is SAVISQKPSRDICQRGTSLTIQCQVDSQVTMMFWYRQQPGQSLTLIATANQGSEATYESGFVIDKFPISRPNLTFSTLTVSNMSPEDSSIYLCSVESRTGPDTEAFFGQGTRLTVV.

This chain connects TRBV6-5 to TRBJ2-2, with a weak D call TRBD2 (6 bases). Trimming shortened V by 1 base and J by 1 base, and 7 bases separated the two germline ends. The CDR3 is made up of 15 amino acids. Germline V gene data show CDR1 as MNHEY and CDR2 as SVGAGI. CDR3 nucleotides: TGTGCCAGCAGTTACTGGAGGGGGAACACCGGGGAGCTGTTTTTT. Translated: CASSYWRGNTGELFF.

In its sample, this clone was seen a few times. CDR3 sequence reads: CASSVSLSPHQPQHF. CDR3 nucleotides: TGTGCCAGCTCAGTATCTCTCTCCCCCCATCAGCCCCAGCATTTT. The chain links TRBV6-5 to TRBJ1-5; D is unclear. The V gene's germline CDR1 is MNHEY and CDR2 SVGAGI. Trimming removed 8 bases from V and 5 bases from J, with 19 bases in between. CDR3 size: 15 residues.

The chain employs TRBV7-2 and TRBJ1-6, with D maybe TRBD1 (5 bases). Germline CDR1 SGHTA, CDR2 FQGNSA. The CDR3 spans 17 residues. The V end lost 1 base, the J end lost 6 bases, and 16 bases lay between the germline ends. This CDR3 is CASSLVGGNVGNSPLHF. The CDR3, as DNA: TGTGCCAGCAGCTTAGTCGGGGGGAACGTAGGTAATTCACCCCTCCACTTT.

The V call is TRBV5-6, the J call TRBJ1-1; possibly TRBD1 for D (5 bases). Germline CDR1 SGHDT, CDR2 YYEEEE. CDR3 length equals 14 residues. The V and J ends lost 4 bases and 0 bases respectively, with 10 bases between them. CDR3 bases: TGTGCCAGCAGCCCAGGGACTATGAACACTGAAGCTTTCTTT. Translated, it gives CASSPGTMNTEAFF.

The J gene is TRBJ1-2, the V gene TRBV30, with 9 bases that match TRBD1. Germline V lookup: CDR1 GTSNPN, CDR2 SVGIG (reference sequence). Losses at the gene ends were 0 bases for V and 4 bases for J; bases not matched to a gene: 12. The CDR3 is made up of 17 amino acids. The CDR3 loop reads CAWSVLFVGTGTYGYTF. The CDR3 coding sequence is TGTGCCTGGAGTGTACTCTTCGTGGGGACAGGGACCTATGGCTACACCTTC.

This clone was picked up a small number of times. The chain links TRBV29-1 to TRBJ1-1, with 7 bases matching TRBD1. The CDR3 spans 13 residues. The trim removed 6 bases at V and 1 base at J, leaving 5 bases unmatched. Germline V gene sequence: CDR1 SQVTM, CDR2 ANQGSEA. CDR3 loop: CSVRQGPNTEAFF. The CDR3 nucleotides read TGCAGCGTCAGACAGGGTCCGAACACTGAAGCTTTCTTT.

The chain couples TRBV9 to TRBJ2-2; perhaps TRBD1 as D (6 bases). CDR3 length equals 14 residues. Germline V gene data show CDR1 as SGDLS and CDR2 as YYNGEE. The V end lost 5 bases, the J end lost 5 bases, and 13 bases lay between the germline ends. CDR3 DNA sequence: TGTGCCAGCAGGAAATACAGGGAAACCGGGGAGCTGTTTTTT. It codes for CASRKYRETGELFF.

The chain uses TRBV5-5 and TRBJ2-1, with D unclear. Germline-derived CDR1 and CDR2 are SGHKS and YYEKEE (reference sequence). The CDR3 sequence is 15 residues long. The V end lost 4 bases, the J end lost 0 bases, and 11 bases lay between the germline ends. The CDR3 region is CASSARVLSYNEQFF. The CDR3 DNA reads as TGTGCCAGCAGCGCCCGGGTCCTCTCCTACAATGAGCAGTTCTTC. The full variable domain, its missing parts supplied by reference TRBV5-5 and TRBJ2-1, is DAGVTQSPTHLIKTRGQQVTLRCSPISGHKSVSWYQQVLGQGPQFIFQYYEKEERGRGNFPDRFSARQFPNYSSELNVNALLLGDSALYLCASSARVLSYNEQFFGPGTRLTVL.

The chain combines TRBV4-1 with TRBJ1-5; D possibly corresponds to TRBD1 (5 bases). This CDR3 comprises 17 residues. Germline loops: CDR1 MGHRA, CDR2 YSYEKL. V was pared by 0 bases and J by 0 bases, with 12 bases between. The CDR3 reads CASSQEARDYSNQPQHF. CDR3 DNA: TGCGCCAGCAGCCAAGAGGCAAGGGACTATAGCAATCAGCCCCAGCATTTT.